Detailed here is one TCR beta chain. Its specificity is unknown. This specimen belongs to a study of shared clonotypes between healthy human individuals. In the study overall: Researchers drew samples from two women and a few men aged 18 to 49. Findings and limits, study-wide: The study found roughly 5% of naive CD4 clonotypes shared across a few donors. The sampled material consisted only of blood, and tissue repertoires are likely to differ. Naive subsets, compared against memory subsets, generally had larger estimated richness values.

Germline V gives CDR1 SEHNR, CDR2 FQNEAQ (reference sequence). This CDR3 comprises 15 residues. The V segment lost 5 bases and the J segment 6 bases; nucleotides outside the gene matches: 6. This table comes from immunoSEQ multiplex PCR, and its TCRdb copy is limited to in-frame clones, with some not included. The table lists 110,000 or so clones, under 70% of them singletons. Sequenced: memory CD8+ T cells sorted from blood. Specified subset: CD45RO+ cells pooled with CCR7-negative TemRA cells. The clonotype comes from a woman aged 30 to 39 in good health. V usage is TRBV7-9 and J usage is TRBJ2-1; TRBD2 aligns across 11 bases. The CDR3 is CASSPGLAEINEQFF. The CDR3, as DNA: TGTGCCAGCAGCCCGGGACTAGCGGAGATCAATGAGCAGTTCTTC. Full variable domain (rest looked up from reference TRBV7-9 and TRBJ2-1): DTGVSQNPRHKITKRGQNVTFRCDPISEHNRLYWYRQTLGQGPEFLTYFQNEAQLEKSRLLSDRFSAERPKGSFSTLEIQRTEQGDSAMYLCASSPGLAEINEQFFGPGTRLTVL.